This T cell receptor (beta chain) emerged from a study of blood T cell repertoires in COVID-19. Study summary: Collection of acute and convalescent COVID-19 samples took place in the United States, Italy and Spain. From T cells, B-cell-depleted T cells, or PBMCs came the material, which was cDNA or gDNA.

Germline V gene lookup returns CDR1 SGHNT and CDR2 YENEEA. This CDR3 is 15 amino acids long. Trimming removed 0 bases from V and 2 bases from J; junction bases left unmatched: 3. This table comes from immunoSEQ multiplex PCR, and its TCRdb copy is limited to in-frame clones, with some not included. There are under 80,000 clones in the sample; about nine tenths occur only once, and around a sixth lies in the top ten. This TCR was sampled from an elderly man in a cohort sampled during active COVID-19. The sequenced material came from peripheral blood. The gene calls are TRBV11-3 and TRBJ1-1; 7 bases are a match to TRBD1. CDR3 in amino acids: CASSLDGTANTEAFF. CDR3 DNA sequence: TGTGCCAGCAGCTTAGATGGGACAGCAAACACTGAAGCTTTCTTT.